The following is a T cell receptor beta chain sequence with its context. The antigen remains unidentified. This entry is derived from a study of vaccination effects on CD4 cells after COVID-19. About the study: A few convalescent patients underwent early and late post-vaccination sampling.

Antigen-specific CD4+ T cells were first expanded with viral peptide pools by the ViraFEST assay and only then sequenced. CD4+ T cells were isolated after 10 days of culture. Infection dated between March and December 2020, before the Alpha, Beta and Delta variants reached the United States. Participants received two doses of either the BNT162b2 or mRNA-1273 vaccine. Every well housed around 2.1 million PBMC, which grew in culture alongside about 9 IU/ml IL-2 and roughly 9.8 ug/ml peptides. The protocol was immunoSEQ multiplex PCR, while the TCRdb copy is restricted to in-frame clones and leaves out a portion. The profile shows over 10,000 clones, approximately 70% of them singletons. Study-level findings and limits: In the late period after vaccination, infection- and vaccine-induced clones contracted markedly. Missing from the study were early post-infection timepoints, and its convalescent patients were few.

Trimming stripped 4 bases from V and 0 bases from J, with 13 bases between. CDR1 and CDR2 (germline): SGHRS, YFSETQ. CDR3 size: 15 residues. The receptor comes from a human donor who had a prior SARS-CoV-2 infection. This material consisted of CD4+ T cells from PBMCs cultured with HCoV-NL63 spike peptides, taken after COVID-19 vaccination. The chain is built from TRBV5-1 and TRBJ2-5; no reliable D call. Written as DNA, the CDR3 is TGCGCCAGCAGCATTTTACCCGGCCACCAAGAGACCCAGTACTTC. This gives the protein CASSILPGHQETQYF.